This TCR beta chain was identified during a study of T-cell memory formation after mild COVID-19. The ends were cut back, 7 bases at V and 4 bases at J, with 7 bases in the middle. Germline lookup yields CDR1 SGHVS and CDR2 FNYEAQ. The CDR3 has 11 residues. General study points: Certain responding clones were present in pre-infection memory, suggesting participation of cross-reactive memory. Later expanders leaned CD4+, whereas day 15 to 85 contracting clones were balanced CD4/CD8. Specificity for SARS-CoV-2 was not confirmed among the second-wave clones peaking on day 37.

MiXCR, run by TCRdb on the 5' RACE reads, gives a single entry per CDR3 protein. Of roughly 550,000 distinct CDR3 sequences listed, roughly 22% are singletons. Concerning this clonotype itself: The antigen is undetermined.

This TCR came from an adult woman who had mild COVID-19 (a few samples of this study predate the infection). Cell type and time point are not known. This chain links TRBV7-6 with TRBJ1-1; D remains ambiguous. Sequenced input: PBMCs or a T cell subset sorted from them (not recorded which). CDR3 loop: CASKSITEAFF. CDR3 nucleotide sequence: TGTGCCAGCAAGTCTATCACTGAAGCTTTCTTT.